These T cell receptor beta chains were read from a single sample in a study of cytomegalovirus exposure and HLA in healthy donors. Sequencing used immunoSEQ multiplex PCR; TCRdb keeps in-frame clones, though not all of them. This table holds tens of thousands of clones, around three quarters found once. The sequenced material came from PBMCs. Receptors originate from a man aged 25 to 45 in good health and CMV-seropositive. CDR3s include the opening cysteine and the closing phenylalanine or tryptophan. A D gene is named only where the DNA matches it firmly. Size is stated for part of the rows, as once, few or many counts, or as a class when the clone is expanded.

j_call v_call d_call clone_size cdr3_length cdr3_nt cdr3_aa
TRBJ1-6 TRBV5-4 . . 15 TGTGCCAGCAGCACCGGTGACAGTTATAATTCACCCCTCCACTTT CASSTGDSYNSPLHF
TRBJ1-3 TRBV2 . . 15 TGTGCCAGTTTCGGCGTGGGGCAGACTGGAAACACCATATATTTT CASFGVGQTGNTIYF
TRBJ1-2 TRBV2 . . 15 TGTGCCAGCAGTTACACAGATTTTTCTGGGCATGGCTACACCTTC CASSYTDFSGHGYTF
TRBJ2-3 TRBV19 TRBD2 . 14 TGTGCCAGTAGTATGAACCGGGACTATGTTACGCAGTATTTT CASSMNRDYVTQYF
TRBJ2-7 TRBV11-2 TRBD1 . 13 TGTGCCAGCAGCTACGGACAGGGCTACGAGCAGTACTTC CASSYGQGYEQYF
TRBJ1-6 TRBV2 . . 13 TGTGCCTCCCAACAGGGCTATAATTCACCCCTCCACTTT CASQQGYNSPLHF
TRBJ1-6 TRBV5-1 . . 17 TGCGCCAGCAGCCGACAGTCAGGCAACTCCTATAATTCACCCCTCCACTTT CASSRQSGNSYNSPLHF
TRBJ2-5 TRBV5-1 . . 14 TGCGCCAGCAGCTTGGGTGGGGGCGAAGAGACCCAGTACTTC CASSLGGGEETQYF
TRBJ1-3 TRBV18 . . 14 TGTGCCAGCTCACCACAAAACACGGGAAACACCATATATTTT CASSPQNTGNTIYF
TRBJ2-1 TRBV6-6 TRBD2 . 13 TGTGCCATTCAAGCGGGGGCTTGGGGTGAGCAGTTCTTC CAIQAGAWGEQFF
TRBJ2-1 TRBV4-1 . . 17 TGCGCCAGCAGCCAATCGCGGGGGCCTCAAATCTACAATGAGCAGTTCTTC CASSQSRGPQIYNEQFF
TRBJ2-5 TRBV5-1 TRBD1 . 16 TGCGCCAGCAGCTTGGACGGGGACAGGGGGCGGGAGACCCAGTACTTC CASSLDGDRGRETQYF
TRBJ2-2 TRBV6-4 . few 13 TGTGCCAGCAGTGACTCTAGCACCGGGGAGCTGTTTTTT CASSDSSTGELFF
TRBJ1-1 TRBV19 . . 17 TGTGCCAGTAGTATTCCGGGGGGTACAGGGCTGAACACTGAAGCTTTCTTT CASSIPGGTGLNTEAFF
TRBJ1-1 TRBV6-6 . . 16 TGTGCCAGCAGTTACTTAATGACGGGATCGAACACTGAAGCTTTCTTT CASSYLMTGSNTEAFF
TRBJ2-4 TRBV5-8 . . 15 TGTGCCAGCAGCCCATACAGAATAGCCAAAAACATTCAGTACTTC CASSPYRIAKNIQYF
TRBJ2-3 TRBV7-2 TRBD2 . 16 TGTGCCAGCAGCCTACTAGCGGGGGGTCTCACAGATACGCAGTATTTT CASSLLAGGLTDTQYF
TRBJ1-1 TRBV11-2 . . 12 TGTGCCAGCAGCCCTCGGAGGGTTGAAGCTTTCTTT CASSPRRVEAFF
TRBJ2-3 TRBV5-4 . . 12 TGTGCCAGCAGCTCCTTGACAGATACGCAGTATTTT CASSSLTDTQYF
TRBJ2-7 TRBV19 . . 13 TGTGCCAGTAGGGCGGGCGGCTCCTACGAGCAGTACTTC CASRAGGSYEQYF
TRBJ1-2 TRBV10-3 . . 15 TGTGCCATCAGCGCGCGAGGAGGGGAGTTCTATGGCTACACCTTC CAISARGGEFYGYTF
TRBJ1-1 TRBV6-6 . few 12 TGTGCCAGCAGTTACTCGAGTACTGAAGCTTTCTTT CASSYSSTEAFF
TRBJ1-2 TRBV29-1 . . 11 TGCAGCGTGGATACTACCACGGGCTACACCTTC CSVDTTTGYTF
TRBJ1-1 TRBV7-9 TRBD1 . 16 TGTGCCAGCAGCTTAAAAGGAGGACAGGGGCACACTGAAGCTTTCTTT CASSLKGGQGHTEAFF
TRBJ1-4 TRBV7-9 TRBD1 once 15 TGTGCCAGCAGCTCAAGACAGGGGGTAAATGAAAAACTGTTTTTT CASSSRQGVNEKLFF
TRBJ2-5 TRBV11-3 . . 13 TGTGCCAGCAGCATGGGCACTGAAGAGACCCAGTACTTC CASSMGTEETQYF
TRBJ1-5 TRBV4-1 . . 15 TGCGCCAGCAGCCAGGAAGGACAGAAGAATCAGCCCCAGCATTTT CASSQEGQKNQPQHF
TRBJ1-6 TRBV5-4 TRBD1 . 16 TGTGCCAGCAGTTCAGGACAGGGGACGTATAATTCACCCCTCCACTTT CASSSGQGTYNSPLHF
TRBJ1-5 TRBV10-3 . . 12 TGTGCCATCAGTACAGGGAACCAGCCCCAGCATTTT CAISTGNQPQHF
TRBJ1-1 TRBV4-2 . . 15 TGTGCCAGCAGCCAAGACTTAGGCCGCGGGGGAGCAGCTTTCTTT CASSQDLGRGGAAFF
TRBJ2-1 TRBV9 . . 15 TGTGCCAGCAGCCTCGACGGGGGCTCCTACAATGAGCAGTTCTTC CASSLDGGSYNEQFF
TRBJ1-4 TRBV5-1 . . 13 TGCGCCAGCAGCATGCGGGGAGGGGAAAAACTGTTTTTT CASSMRGGEKLFF
TRBJ1-4 TRBV5-1 TRBD1 . 15 TGCGCCAGCAGCCACCAGACAGGGGGAAATGAAAAACTGTTTTTT CASSHQTGGNEKLFF
TRBJ1-1 TRBV5-1 . . 17 TGCGCCAGCAGCTTGGCCCGAGATGGCCGCGCGGCCACTGAAGCTTTCTTT CASSLARDGRAATEAFF
TRBJ1-2 TRBV5-1 . . 14 TGCGCCAGCAGTTCGGACAGATCCCCCGGTGGCTACACCTTC CASSSDRSPGGYTF
TRBJ1-2 TRBV19 TRBD1 . 13 TGTGCCAGTAGCATAACAGGGGGCGCAGGCTACACCTTC CASSITGGAGYTF
TRBJ1-1 TRBV15 . . 16 TGTGCCACCAGCAGAGATCGCGGCAGGGGAAACACTGAAGCTTTCTTT CATSRDRGRGNTEAFF
TRBJ2-1 TRBV10-3 TRBD2 . 16 TGTGCCATCAGTGAGTCGGGCGGGGGGATATACAATGAGCAGTTCTTC CAISESGGGIYNEQFF
TRBJ1-2 TRBV9 TRBD1 . 15 TGTGCCAGCAGCGCCCGGACAGGGGGCAGCTATGGCTACACCTTC CASSARTGGSYGYTF
TRBJ1-2 TRBV5-1 TRBD1 . 15 TGCGCCAGCAGCGATGGACAGGGGGCTTTTAGTGGCTACACCTTC CASSDGQGAFSGYTF
TRBJ1-5 TRBV18 . . 16 TGTGCCAGCTCACCGGACGGGGGTGGAAGCAATCAGCCCCAGCATTTT CASSPDGGGSNQPQHF
TRBJ2-2 TRBV15 . once 16 TGTGCCACCAGCAGAGAGGCCGGGGGGCCCACCGGGGAGCTGTTTTTT CATSREAGGPTGELFF
TRBJ1-6 TRBV6-5 . few 14 TGTGCCAGCAGTTACGGGGCAGGGAATTCACCCCTCCACTTT CASSYGAGNSPLHF
TRBJ2-7 TRBV30 . . 14 TGTGCCTGGAGTGTCCCGAGTGACAAATGGGAGCAGTACTTC CAWSVPSDKWEQYF
TRBJ1-1 TRBV18 . . 13 TGTGCCAGCTCTCCTCAGATGAACACTGAAGCTTTCTTT CASSPQMNTEAFF
TRBJ1-4 TRBV7-6 . . 15 TGTGCCAGCAGCCGGGACGCGGGGTATGGTGAAAAACTGTTTTTT CASSRDAGYGEKLFF
TRBJ1-1 TRBV28 . . 13 TGTGCCAGCAGGGTGGGGGCGCGGACTGAAGCTTTCTTT CASRVGARTEAFF
TRBJ1-5 TRBV6-5 TRBD1 . 15 TGTGCCAGCAGTCATGACAGGGTTAGCAATCAGCCCCAGCATTTT CASSHDRVSNQPQHF
TRBJ1-1 TRBV7-3 TRBD1 . 17 TGTGCCAGCAGCTTAAGCGGGGGGACAGGGGCGAGCACTGAAGCTTTCTTT CASSLSGGTGASTEAFF
TRBJ2-5 TRBV7-7 TRBD2 . 15 TGTGCCAGCAGCCGACTAGCGAGGGGGGAAGAGACCCAGTACTTC CASSRLARGEETQYF
TRBJ1-1 TRBV6-5 TRBD1 . 14 TGTGCCAGCAGAAACCTCGACAGGGTCACTGAAGCTTTCTTT CASRNLDRVTEAFF
TRBJ2-2 TRBV6-5 TRBD1 . 15 TGTGCCAGCAGTTCGACAGGGGAAGTTGCCGGGGAGCTGTTTTTT CASSSTGEVAGELFF
TRBJ1-2 TRBV11-2 TRBD1 . 16 TGTGCCAGCAGCTTATACGCCGGGACAGGCCGCCCTGGCTACACCTTC CASSLYAGTGRPGYTF
TRBJ2-1 TRBV19 TRBD2 . 15 TGTGCCAGTAGTATAGCGGGGGGGACCTACAATGAGCAGTTCTTC CASSIAGGTYNEQFF
TRBJ2-1 TRBV10-3 . . 11 TGTGCCATCAGTTTAGCAAATGAGCAGTTCTTC CAISLANEQFF
TRBJ1-6 TRBV7-9 . . 16 TGTGCCAGCAGCCTAAGCGGCAGCCAGTATAATTCACCCCTCCACTTT CASSLSGSQYNSPLHF
TRBJ1-1 TRBV6-5 TRBD1 . 13 TGTGCCAGCAGTTACTTGAGGGGGCCTGAAGCTTTCTTT CASSYLRGPEAFF